The rows below give T cell receptor beta chains drawn from one sample of a study of T cell clonotyping in hematopoietic cell transplantation. Only in-frame clones appear in the TCRdb table, and some are missing; sequencing was by immunoSEQ multiplex PCR. The repertoire includes about 7,200 clones, 88% of them detected once, and 7.7% sits in the top ten. Sequencing was performed on PBMCs, taken 100 days after allogeneic stem cell transplant. All receptors come from a male patient aged 18 to 29 who had an allogeneic stem cell transplant from a related donor, so the T cells may come from the graft donor. Some clones in this sample may be carry-over from other donors' samples. Both conserved end residues are part of each CDR3. A D gene is named only where the DNA matches it firmly. Size values are once, few and many counts, or a class for expanded clones, and some rows have none.

-	-	TRBJ2-2	TRBV6-5	CASSYSPWHNTGELFF	TGTGCCAGCAGTTACTCTCCGTGGCACAACACCGGGGAGCTGTTTTTT
-	-	TRBJ2-1	TRBV7-6	CASSLMAASSYNEQFF	TGTGCCAGCAGCTTGATGGCGGCTAGCTCCTACAATGAGCAGTTCTTC
-	-	TRBJ2-1	TRBV6-6	CASLPRDLRLNEQFF	TGTGCCAGCCTCCCTAGGGATCTTCGGCTCAATGAGCAGTTCTTC
-	-	TRBJ2-1	TRBV11-3	CASSLGLGPSMDEQFF	TGTGCCAGCAGCTTAGGACTAGGCCCCTCCATGGATGAGCAGTTCTTC
once	-	TRBJ1-5	TRBV6-6	CASSYRGNQPQHF	TGTGCCAGCAGTTACAGGGGCAATCAGCCCCAGCATTTT
-	-	TRBJ2-1	TRBV7-8	CASRELGSSSYNEQFF	TGTGCCAGTCGCGAATTGGGGTCAAGCTCCTACAATGAGCAGTTCTTC
-	-	TRBJ2-3	TRBV19	CASSTLDTDTQYF	TGTGCCAGTAGTACCCTTGACACAGATACGCAGTATTTT
once	-	TRBJ1-1	TRBV15	CATTRGGGLSTEAFF	TGTGCCACCACCAGGGGTGGGGGGTTGAGCACTGAAGCTTTCTTT
-	-	TRBJ2-3	TRBV7-3	CASSQRSPTDTQYF	TGTGCCAGCAGCCAACGGTCCCCCACAGATACGCAGTATTTT
-	-	TRBJ2-5	TRBV7-9	CASSFGEETQYF	TGTGCCAGCAGCTTTGGGGAAGAGACCCAGTACTTC
-	-	TRBJ1-1	TRBV30	CAWSVGHKNTEAFF	TGTGCCTGGAGTGTAGGGCATAAGAACACTGAAGCTTTCTTT
-	-	TRBJ1-3	TRBV29-1	CSVEGVGGSGNTIYF	TGCAGCGTTGAAGGTGTCGGGGGTTCTGGAAACACCATATATTTT
-	-	TRBJ2-5	TRBV20-1	CSARDGMNQYF	TGCAGTGCTAGAGACGGGATGAACCAGTACTTC
-	-	TRBJ2-3	TRBV28	CASSSPRAAKDTQYF	TGTGCCAGCAGTTCCCCCAGGGCAGCCAAAGATACGCAGTATTTT
-	-	TRBJ1-1	TRBV7-8	CASSLTRGSNTEAFF	TGTGCCAGCAGCTTAACTCGGGGGAGTAACACTGAAGCTTTCTTT
-	-	TRBJ2-2	TRBV6-4	CASSDSLETGELFF	TGTGCCAGCAGTGACTCCCTTGAAACCGGGGAGCTGTTTTTT
-	-	TRBJ2-2	TRBV5-8	CASSLGTRTGELFF	TGTGCCAGCAGCTTGGGTACCAGAACCGGGGAGCTGTTTTTT
-	-	TRBJ1-3	TRBV4-2	CASSQGGVSGNTIYF	TGTGCCAGCAGCCAAGGGGGGGTCAGTGGAAACACCATATATTTT
few	-	TRBJ1-2	TRBV14	CASSQASFRSYGYTF	TGTGCCAGCAGCCAAGCCAGTTTTCGGAGCTATGGCTACACCTTC
-	TRBD1	TRBJ2-6	TRBV27	CASRSGQGASGANVLTF	TGTGCCAGCAGGAGCGGACAGGGGGCGTCTGGGGCCAACGTCCTGACTTTC
-	TRBD1	TRBJ2-3	TRBV19	CASTQQGLTGTDTQYF	TGTGCCAGTACTCAACAGGGGCTGACCGGCACAGATACGCAGTATTTT
-	-	TRBJ2-3	TRBV10-3	CAIRRDGLQDTQYF	TGTGCCATCCGCCGGGACGGATTACAAGATACGCAGTATTTT
-	-	TRBJ2-2	TRBV19	CASSITRLGTGELFF	TGTGCCAGTAGTATAACCCGGCTCGGCACCGGGGAGCTGTTTTTT
-	-	TRBJ2-5	TRBV11-3	CASSLDTETQYF	TGTGCCAGCAGCTTAGATACAGAGACCCAGTACTTC
-	-	TRBJ2-4	TRBV6-5	CASSTRGVTKNIQYF	TGTGCCAGCAGTACGAGGGGGGTGACCAAAAACATTCAGTACTTC
few	-	TRBJ2-5	TRBV5-6	CASSPGTHQETQYF	TGTGCCAGCAGCCCCGGGACTCACCAAGAGACCCAGTACTTC
-	-	TRBJ1-1	TRBV27	CASWLRSEAFF	TGTGCCAGCTGGCTGAGGTCTGAAGCTTTCTTT
few	-	TRBJ2-3	TRBV20-1	CSVTDTDTQYF	TGCAGTGTCACAGACACAGATACGCAGTATTTT
once	-	TRBJ1-4	TRBV5-1	CASSLYLKSGMTNEKLFF	TGCGCCAGCAGCTTGTACCTTAAATCCGGGATGACTAATGAAAAACTGTTTTTT
-	TRBD1	TRBJ2-1	TRBV4-1	CASSQDGTGYNEQFF	TGCGCCAGCAGCCAAGATGGGACAGGCTACAATGAGCAGTTCTTC
-	-	TRBJ1-5	TRBV18	CASSFQGDGQPQHF	TGTGCCAGCTCATTCCAGGGAGACGGTCAGCCCCAGCATTTT
-	-	TRBJ1-1	TRBV4-3	CASSQDVRVTEAFF	TGCGCCAGCAGCCAAGACGTCAGGGTGACTGAAGCTTTCTTT
-	TRBD2	TRBJ2-1	TRBV9	CASSVGLVPDEQFF	TGTGCCAGCAGCGTGGGACTAGTACCCGATGAGCAGTTCTTC
-	TRBD1	TRBJ2-1	TRBV7-6	CASSPGGQGQFF	TGTGCCAGCAGCCCCGGAGGACAGGGGCAGTTCTTC
-	-	TRBJ2-6	TRBV2	CASRPLHNPGANVLTF	TGTGCCAGCAGGCCACTTCATAATCCTGGGGCCAACGTCCTGACTTTC